Reported below is one T cell receptor (beta chain). The antigen remains unidentified. This entry belongs to a study of T cells expressing NK-cell markers. Study-level points and caveats: Dominance of the CD3+CD56-NKG2C+ fraction by these clonotypes also held in four donors.

CDR3 length equals 14 residues. TCRdb re-called the 5' RACE reads and gives one entry per CDR3 protein, without DNA. This listing includes 250,000 to 300,000 distinct CDR3 sequences. The chain couples TRBV12-3 or TRBV12-4 to TRBJ2-5. The receptor comes from a woman aged 18-69 years in good health. The material sequenced was blood T cells: a sorted CD56 or NKG2C T cell subset, CD4+ or CD8+ T cells, or bulk PBMC T cells (not recorded which). CDR3 sequence reads: CASSLFGGEETQYF.